The clone carrying this T cell receptor beta chain has only a few counts. The record originates from a study of regulatory T cells in long-lasting Graves disease. Construction of TCR beta libraries relied on iRepertoire HTBI primers and on Arm-PCR targeting CDR3 regions. TCRdb independently ran MiXCR on the multiplex PCR reads; one entry per CDR3 protein. The table lists about 400,000 distinct CDR3 sequences, around 20% of them singletons. Time point given: persistent/refractory GD, antithyroid drugs over 5 years with positive TRAb. Extracted RNA from PBMCs served as the source of the TCR library. The receptor was isolated from a female donor with Graves disease. Sequenced material: peripheral blood mononuclear cells (PBMCs), taken when the disease was refractory, from a patient treated with antithyroid drugs.

The CDR3 here is CASSPQPPGGGETQYF. The CDR3 nucleotides read TGCGCCAGCAGCCCCCAGCCCCCGGGGGGAGGAGAGACCCAGTACTTC. V usage is TRBV4-3 and J usage is TRBJ2-5; TRBD2 agrees at 7 bases. The germline V gene encodes CDR1 LGHNA and CDR2 YSLEER. J lost 4 bases, V lost 4 bases, and 12 bases had no gene match. The CDR3 contains 16 residues.